This T cell receptor beta chain was captured in a study of brain T cells in children with intractable seizures. Regarding time point: blood from clinic visit 5 months post-surgery; TSC patient then seizure free. Pre-surgery treatment included at least one anti-epileptic drug. Repertoires were generated with immunoSEQ multiplex PCR, while TCRdb's copy carries only in-frame clones and drops some. Of about 340,000 clones in the sample, about 93% were seen once. The source of this sequence is a boy under three years old with tuberous sclerosis and intractable seizures. Sequences were derived from peripheral blood, sampled more than 4 months after surgery.

CDR3: CASQPSGGDEQYF. The CDR3 DNA sequence: TGTGCCAGCCAGCCTAGCGGGGGGGACGAGCAGTACTTC. The V call is TRBV7-9, the J call TRBJ2-7; 12 bases fit TRBD2. The germline CDR1 and CDR2 sequences are SEHNR and FQNEAQ (reference sequence). J was trimmed by 5 bases and V by 8 bases; bases with no gene match: 4. The length of the CDR3 is 13 residues.